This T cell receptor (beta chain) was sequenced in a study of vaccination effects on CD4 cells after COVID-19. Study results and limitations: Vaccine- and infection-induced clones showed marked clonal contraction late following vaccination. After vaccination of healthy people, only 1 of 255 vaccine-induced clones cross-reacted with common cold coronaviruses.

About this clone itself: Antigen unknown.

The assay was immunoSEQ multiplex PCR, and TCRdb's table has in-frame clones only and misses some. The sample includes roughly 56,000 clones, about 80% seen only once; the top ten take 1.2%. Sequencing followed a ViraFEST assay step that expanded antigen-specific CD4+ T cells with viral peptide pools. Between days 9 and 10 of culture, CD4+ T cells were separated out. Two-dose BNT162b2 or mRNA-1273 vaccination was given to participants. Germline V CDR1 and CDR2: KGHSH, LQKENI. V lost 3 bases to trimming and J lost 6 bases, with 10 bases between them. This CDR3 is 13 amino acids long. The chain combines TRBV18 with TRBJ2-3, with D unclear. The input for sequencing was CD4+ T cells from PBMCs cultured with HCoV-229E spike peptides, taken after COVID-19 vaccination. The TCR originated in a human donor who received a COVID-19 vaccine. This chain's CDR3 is CASSPLEADTQYF. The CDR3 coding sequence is TGTGCCAGCTCACCGCTTGAGGCTGATACGCAGTATTTT.